The rows below give T cell receptor beta chains drawn from one sample of a study of cytomegalovirus exposure and HLA in healthy donors. Method: immunoSEQ multiplex PCR; TCRdb's copy keeps in-frame clones and lacks some. The data hold approximately 150,000 clones, with approximately 83% observed a single time. The sample consisted of PBMCs. The receptors shown here come from a male donor in good health and CMV-seronegative. The CDR3 runs from the conserved cysteine through the conserved F or W. A D gene is named only where the DNA matches it firmly. Size is omitted from some rows. Given values are once, few, many or a class for expanded clones.

>TRBJ2-2|TRBV5-1|-|few
CARGGRGTGELFF
TGCGCGCGAGGAGGCAGGGGTACCGGGGAGCTGTTTTTT
>TRBJ1-3|TRBV9|-|-
CASSVDQGNTIYF
TGTGCCAGCAGCGTAGATCAGGGAAACACCATATATTTT
>TRBJ1-5|TRBV6-1|-|-
CASSEAYNQPQHF
TGTGCCAGCAGTGAAGCTTACAATCAGCCCCAGCATTTT
>TRBJ2-1|TRBV9|TRBD1|-
CASSGLSQGAIYNEQFF
TGTGCCAGCAGTGGCCTGTCACAGGGGGCGATCTACAATGAGCAGTTCTTC
>TRBJ2-1|TRBV27|TRBD2|-
CASSERGARGEQFF
TGTGCCAGCTCTGAGCGGGGGGCCCGGGGGGAGCAGTTCTTC
>TRBJ1-5|TRBV7-2|-|-
CASSLVLQGQPQHF
TGTGCCAGCAGCTTAGTTTTACAGGGTCAGCCCCAGCATTTT
>TRBJ2-7|TRBV7-8|TRBD2|-
CASSSGTRGYEQYF
TGTGCCAGCAGCTCTGGGACTAGAGGTTACGAGCAGTACTTC
>TRBJ1-5|TRBV19|-|-
CASSIEVRTRQPQHF
TGTGCCAGTAGTATAGAAGTTCGCACGAGGCAGCCCCAGCATTTT
>TRBJ1-6|TRBV14|-|few
CASPGRRRDDSPLHF
TGTGCCAGCCCCGGGCGACGCAGGGATGATTCACCCCTCCACTTT
>TRBJ2-7|TRBV27|TRBD1|-
CASSPFTGGPQNEQYF
TGTGCCAGCAGCCCATTTACAGGGGGCCCTCAAAACGAGCAGTACTTC
>TRBJ2-1|TRBV5-1|TRBD1|-
CASSSPQQGARSYNEQFF
TGCGCCAGCAGCTCGCCCCAACAGGGGGCGCGGTCCTACAATGAGCAGTTCTTC
>TRBJ1-1|TRBV5-1|-|-
CASSFMVANTEAFF
TGCGCCAGCAGCTTCATGGTGGCGAACACTGAAGCTTTCTTT
>TRBJ1-5|TRBV7-2|-|-
CASSLLGTSRDQPQHF
TGTGCCAGCAGCTTGTTAGGGACTTCTAGGGATCAGCCCCAGCATTTT